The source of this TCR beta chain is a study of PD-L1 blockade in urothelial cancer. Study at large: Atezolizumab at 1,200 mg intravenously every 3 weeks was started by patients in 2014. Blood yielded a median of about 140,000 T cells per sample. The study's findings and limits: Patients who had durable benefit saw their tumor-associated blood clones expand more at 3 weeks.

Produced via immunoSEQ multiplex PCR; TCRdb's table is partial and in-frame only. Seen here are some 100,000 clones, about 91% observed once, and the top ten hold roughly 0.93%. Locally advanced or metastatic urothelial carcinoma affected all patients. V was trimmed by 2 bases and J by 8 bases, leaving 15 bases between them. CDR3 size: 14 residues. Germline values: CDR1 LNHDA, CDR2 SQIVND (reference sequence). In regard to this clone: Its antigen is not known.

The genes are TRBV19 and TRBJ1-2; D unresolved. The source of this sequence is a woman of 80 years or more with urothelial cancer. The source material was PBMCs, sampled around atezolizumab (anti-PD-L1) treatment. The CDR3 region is CASSILRTQAGYTF. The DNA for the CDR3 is TGTGCCAGTAGTATATTGAGGACTCAGGCGGGCTACACCTTC.